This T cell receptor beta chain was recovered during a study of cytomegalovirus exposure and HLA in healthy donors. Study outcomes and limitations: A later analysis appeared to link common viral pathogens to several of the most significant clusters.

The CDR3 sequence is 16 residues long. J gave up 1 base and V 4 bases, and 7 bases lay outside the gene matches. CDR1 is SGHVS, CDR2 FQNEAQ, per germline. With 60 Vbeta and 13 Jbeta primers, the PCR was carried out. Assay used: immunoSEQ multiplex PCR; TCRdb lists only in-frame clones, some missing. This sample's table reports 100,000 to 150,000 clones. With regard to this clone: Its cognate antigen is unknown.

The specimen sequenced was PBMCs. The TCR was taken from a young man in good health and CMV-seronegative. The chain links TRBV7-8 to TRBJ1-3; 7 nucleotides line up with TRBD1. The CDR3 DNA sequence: TGTGCCAGCAGCTCCGGACAGGTTTTTTCTGGAAACACCATATATTTT. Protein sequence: CASSSGQVFSGNTIYF. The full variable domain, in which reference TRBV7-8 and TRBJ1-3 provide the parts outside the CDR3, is GAGVSQSPRYKVAKRGQDVALRCDPISGHVSLFWYQQALGQGPEFLTYFQNEAQLDKSGLPSDRFFAERPEGSVSTLKIQRTQQEDSAVYLCASSSGQVFSGNTIYFGEGSWLTVV.